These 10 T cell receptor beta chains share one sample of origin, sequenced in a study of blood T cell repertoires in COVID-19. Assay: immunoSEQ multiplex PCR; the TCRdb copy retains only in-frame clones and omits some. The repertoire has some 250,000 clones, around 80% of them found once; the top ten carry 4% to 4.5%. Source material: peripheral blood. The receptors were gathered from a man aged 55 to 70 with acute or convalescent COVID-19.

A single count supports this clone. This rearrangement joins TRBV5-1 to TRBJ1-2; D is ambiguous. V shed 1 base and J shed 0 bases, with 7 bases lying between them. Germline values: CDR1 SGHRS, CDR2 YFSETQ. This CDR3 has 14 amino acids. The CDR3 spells CASSLLTANYGYTF. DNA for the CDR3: TGCGCCAGCAGCTTGTTAACAGCTAACTATGGCTACACCTTC.

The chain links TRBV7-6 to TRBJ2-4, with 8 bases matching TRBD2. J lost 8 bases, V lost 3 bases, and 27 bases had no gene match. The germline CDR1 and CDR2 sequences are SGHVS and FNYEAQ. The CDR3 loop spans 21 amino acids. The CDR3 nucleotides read TGTGCCAGCAGCTTCGCCCCGAACAAACAGCCTCGGGACCGGGGGGGTTACATTCAGTACTTC. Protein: CASSFAPNKQPRDRGGYIQYF.

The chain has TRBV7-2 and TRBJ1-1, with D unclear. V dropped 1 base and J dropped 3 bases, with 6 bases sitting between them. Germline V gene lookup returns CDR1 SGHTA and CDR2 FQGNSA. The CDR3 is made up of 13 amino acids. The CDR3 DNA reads TGTGCCAGCAGCTTAGTTTTCGACACTGAAGCTTTCTTT. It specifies CASSLVFDTEAFF.

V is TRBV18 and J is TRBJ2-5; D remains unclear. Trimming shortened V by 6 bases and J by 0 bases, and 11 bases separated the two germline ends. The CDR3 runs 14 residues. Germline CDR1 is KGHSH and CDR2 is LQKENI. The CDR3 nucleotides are TGTGCCAGCTCGCATACACTAAACCAAGAGACCCAGTACTTC. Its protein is CASSHTLNQETQYF.

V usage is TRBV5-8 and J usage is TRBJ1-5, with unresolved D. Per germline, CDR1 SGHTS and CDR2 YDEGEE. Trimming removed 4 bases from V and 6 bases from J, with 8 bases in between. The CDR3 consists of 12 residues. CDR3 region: CASSVTGQPQHF. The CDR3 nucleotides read TGTGCCAGCAGCGTAACGGGTCAGCCCCAGCATTTT.

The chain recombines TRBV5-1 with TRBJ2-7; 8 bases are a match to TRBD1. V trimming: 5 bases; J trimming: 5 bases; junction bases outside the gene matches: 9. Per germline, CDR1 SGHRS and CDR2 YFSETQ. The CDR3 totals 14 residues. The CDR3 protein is CASSPGQGWDEQYF. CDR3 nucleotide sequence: TGCGCCAGCAGTCCAGGACAGGGTTGGGACGAGCAGTACTTC.

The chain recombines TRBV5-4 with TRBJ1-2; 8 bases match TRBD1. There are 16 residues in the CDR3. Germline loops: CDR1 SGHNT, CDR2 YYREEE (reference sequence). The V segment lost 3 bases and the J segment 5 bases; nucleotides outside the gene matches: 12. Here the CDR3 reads CASSSLDRAKFYGYTF. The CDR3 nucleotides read TGTGCCAGCAGCTCTCTGGACAGGGCAAAATTTTATGGCTACACCTTC.

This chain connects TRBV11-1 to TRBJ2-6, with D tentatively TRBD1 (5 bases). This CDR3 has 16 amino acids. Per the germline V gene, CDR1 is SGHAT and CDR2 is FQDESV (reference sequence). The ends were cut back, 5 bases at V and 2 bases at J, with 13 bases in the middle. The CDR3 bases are TGTGCCAGCAGCCTCTTACAGGCCACTGGGGCCAACGTCCTGACTTTC. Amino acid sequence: CASSLLQATGANVLTF.

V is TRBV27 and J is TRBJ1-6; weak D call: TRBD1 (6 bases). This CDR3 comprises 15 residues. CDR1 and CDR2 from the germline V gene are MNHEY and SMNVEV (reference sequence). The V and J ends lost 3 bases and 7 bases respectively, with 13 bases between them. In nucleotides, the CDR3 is TGTGCCAGCAGTTTCGGGCGGCAGGGGAATTCACCCCTCCACTTT. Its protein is CASSFGRQGNSPLHF.

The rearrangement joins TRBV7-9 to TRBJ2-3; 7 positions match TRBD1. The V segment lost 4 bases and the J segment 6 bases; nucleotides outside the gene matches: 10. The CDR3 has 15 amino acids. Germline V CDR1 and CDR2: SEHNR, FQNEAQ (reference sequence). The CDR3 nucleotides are TGTGCCAGCAGCTACCGGGACAGACATTCGGATACGCAGTATTTT. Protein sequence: CASSYRDRHSDTQYF.